Each of the 27 T cell receptor beta chains below was sequenced from the same sample in a study of vaccination and CD4 T cells after COVID-19. These receptors have no identified antigens. The Oncomine TCR Beta short-read assay was applied to DNA of cultured CD4+ T cells. MiXCR, applied by TCRdb to the PCR reads, yields one record per CDR3 protein. This sample has around 16,000 distinct CDR3 sequences; around 50% occur once, and the top ten carry roughly 21%. As to time point: late sampling 161 to 241 days after vaccination in a few convalescent patients. Treatment: 10-day PBMC culture with coronavirus spike peptide pools or control peptides (ViraFEST assay). This specimen was CD4+ T cells from blood, cultured in vitro, taken about 7 months after SARS-CoV-2 vaccination. All receptors derive from a human donor who had recovered from COVID-19.

This clonotype came up a few times. CDR3 residues: CSARDSSVFGDEQYF. DNA for the CDR3: TGCAGTGCTAGAGATTCGAGTGTCTTTGGCGACGAGCAGTACTTC. The J gene is TRBJ2-7, the V gene TRBV20-1; D ambiguous. The germline V gene has CDR1 DFQATT and CDR2 SNEGSKA (reference sequence). CDR3 length: 15 residues. V gave up 0 bases and J gave up 5 bases, with 17 bases separating them.

This clonotype is large. This rearrangement joins TRBV6-5 to TRBJ2-7; 8 positions match TRBD1. There are 15 residues in the CDR3. The trim removed 0 bases at V and 3 bases at J, leaving 4 bases unmatched. In germline, CDR1 is MNHEY, CDR2 SVGAGI. The CDR3 DNA reads TGTGCCAGCAGTTACTCAACAGGGGGGATCTACGAGCAGTACTTC. Protein product: CASSYSTGGIYEQYF.

The V gene is TRBV20-1, the J gene TRBJ1-1; 7 nucleotides agree with TRBD1. J lost 7 bases, V lost 6 bases, and 14 bases had no gene match. CDR1 and CDR2 from the germline V gene are DFQATT and SNEGSKA (reference sequence). There are 14 residues in the CDR3. The CDR3 spells CSAPRQGGYSEAFF. Written as DNA, the CDR3 is TGCAGTGCCCCGAGGCAGGGGGGGTACAGTGAAGCTTTCTTT.

The chain employs TRBV11-3 and TRBJ2-1; D is possibly TRBD2 (6 bases). V was cut by 5 bases and J by 6 bases, with 23 bases left in between. The germline V gene has CDR1 SGHNT and CDR2 YENEEA. This CDR3 has 17 amino acids. CDR3 amino acids: CASSPGGAEWAPNEQFF. The CDR3 nucleotides read TGTGCCAGCAGCCCCGGCGGGGCGGAATGGGCCCCCAATGAGCAGTTCTTC.

This clonotype was observed a few times. Its ends do not fully match the called genes, so a read error is possible. V gene TRBV7-7 combines with J gene TRBJ2-5, with D possibly matching TRBD1 (5 bases). The CDR3 extends over 14 amino acids. Germline lookup yields CDR1 SSHAT and CDR2 FNYEAQ (reference sequence). The CDR3 DNA reads as TGTGCTAGCAGCTCGACAGTATACGAAGAGACCCAGTACTTC. Its translation is CASSSTVYEETQYF.

This clonotype was picked up a small number of times. CDR3 region: CASGHRGIDRLDEQFF. CDR3 nucleotide sequence: TGTGCCAGCGGCCATAGAGGGATAGACAGGCTCGATGAGCAGTTCTTC. The rearrangement joins TRBV7-8 to TRBJ2-1; D is perhaps TRBD1 (6 bases). Between the trimmed V and J ends, which lost 8 bases and 8 bases, there was a span of 25 bases. Germline V gene data show CDR1 as SGHVS and CDR2 as FQNEAQ. The CDR3 contains 16 residues.

This clonotype was counted only a few times. This chain joins TRBV27 and TRBJ1-6; D not resolved. CDR3 length: 15 residues. With 2 bases removed from V and 7 bases from J, the gap between germline ends came to 12 bases. The V gene's germline CDR1 is MNHEY and CDR2 SMNVEV (reference sequence). The CDR3 reads CASSLIPPTNSPLHF. CDR3 nucleotide sequence: TGTGCCAGCAGTTTAATCCCCCCCACGAATTCACCCCTCCACTTT.

V gene TRBV20-1 combines with J gene TRBJ2-3; D unresolved. V lost 7 bases and J 0 bases, leaving 14 bases between the germline ends. The CDR3 length is 14 residues. Germline loops: CDR1 DFQATT, CDR2 SNEGSKA (reference sequence). The chain's CDR3 is CSVYRFTSTDTQYF. The CDR3 DNA follows: TGCAGTGTCTATCGGTTCACTAGCACAGATACGCAGTATTTT.

This clonotype came up a few times. The V gene is TRBV7-9, the J gene TRBJ2-7, with D possibly TRBD1 on 6 matching bases. The germline V gene encodes CDR1 SEHNR and CDR2 FQNEAQ (reference sequence). This CDR3 is 13 amino acids long. The V end was cut by 5 bases, the J end by 8 bases, with 16 bases between. The DNA of the CDR3 is TGTGCCAGCAGCAGGGACATCCGTTTCCAGCAGTACTTC. It is translated as CASSRDIRFQQYF.

Notes on this clonotype: At one end the junction does not follow the germline gene, possibly because of a read error. This chain links TRBV7-7 with TRBJ2-1; 8 bases line up with TRBD1. CDR3 length: 13 residues. Germline V gene lookup returns CDR1 SSHAT and CDR2 FNYEAQ (reference sequence). CDR3 amino acids: CASSQDRGNEQFF. For the CDR3, the DNA is TGTGCTAGCAGCCAAGACAGGGGCAATGAGCAGTTCTTC.

About this clonotype: The germline gene is not matched at one end of the junction; a read error may be the cause. The chain is built from TRBV20-1 and TRBJ1-6, with D perhaps TRBD1 (5 bases). Germline V gene sequence: CDR1 DFQATT, CDR2 SNEGSKA (reference sequence). This CDR3 is built from 14 residues. CDR3 amino acids: CSARVGGDNSPLYF. The CDR3 DNA sequence: TGCAGTGCTAGAGTAGGAGGGGATAATTCACCCCTCTACTTT.

This rearrangement joins TRBV19 to TRBJ1-6; D remains unclear. Germline CDR1 and CDR2: LNHDA and SQIVND (reference sequence). The CDR3 is made up of 13 amino acids. V shed 6 bases and J shed 7 bases, with 10 bases lying between them. The CDR3 sequence is CASSPGRNSPLHF. The CDR3 DNA reads as TGTGCCAGTAGCCCCGGGAGGAATTCACCCCTCCACTTT.

V is TRBV20-1 and J is TRBJ2-7, with D possibly matching TRBD1 (6 bases). The germline V gene encodes CDR1 DFQATT and CDR2 SNEGSKA (reference sequence). Trimming shortened V by 6 bases and J by 4 bases, and 19 bases separated the two germline ends. This CDR3 spans 14 amino acids. CDR3 loop: CSASGTGIGYEQYF. The CDR3 bases are TGCAGTGCCAGTGGTACAGGGATAGGATACGAGCAGTACTTC.

The chain is built from TRBV6-1 and TRBJ1-5; 9 bases fit TRBD1. Germline CDR1 is MNHNS and CDR2 is SASEGT. The CDR3 sequence is 17 residues long. After removal of 4 bases from V and 3 bases from J, the junction contained 10 bases not matched to a gene. CDR3 protein: CASSAPRDRVPNQPQHF. DNA for the CDR3: TGTGCCAGCAGTGCCCCGCGGGACAGGGTGCCCAATCAGCCCCAGCATTTT.

The rearrangement uses TRBV20-1 and TRBJ1-2; 9 nucleotides align to TRBD1. J was trimmed by 7 bases and V by 0 bases; bases with no gene match: 15. CDR1 and CDR2 (germline): DFQATT, SNEGSKA (reference sequence). There are 17 residues in the CDR3. The CDR3 bases are TGCAGTGCTAGAGACCTTTTAAGGACAGGGGCGCCAGGTGGCTACACCTTC. Residues: CSARDLLRTGAPGGYTF.

This chain links TRBV7-2 with TRBJ2-1; D not certain. Germline CDR1 SGHTA, CDR2 FQGNSA. The CDR3 spans 16 residues. The V gene lost 0 bases and the J gene lost 0 bases, with 9 bases spanning the gap. The CDR3: CASSLAALASYNEQFF. The DNA of the CDR3 is TGTGCCAGCAGCTTAGCCGCCTTAGCCTCCTACAATGAGCAGTTCTTC. The full variable domain, completed using reference TRBV7-2 and TRBJ2-1, is GAGVSQSPSNKVTEKGKDVELRCDPISGHTALYWYRQSLGQGLEFLIYFQGNSAPDKSGLPSDRFSAERTGGSVSTLTIQRTQQEDSAVYLCASSLAALASYNEQFFGPGTRLTVL.

In the case of this clonotype: Germline is not matched at one junction end, which may reflect a read error. V gene TRBV7-7 combines with J gene TRBJ2-1; 10 nucleotides align to TRBD2. This CDR3 has 15 amino acids. CDR1 and CDR2 from the germline V gene are SSHAT and FNYEAQ (reference sequence). CDR3 nucleotide sequence: TGTGCTAGCAGCCCGGGACTAGCGCCGAACAATGAGCAGTTCTTC. Encoded protein: CASSPGLAPNNEQFF.

There are a few counts of this clonotype. The chain employs TRBV20-1 and TRBJ2-7; D possibly corresponds to TRBD1 (5 bases). This CDR3 has 14 residues. Germline assignment: CDR1 DFQATT and CDR2 SNEGSKA (reference sequence). V was trimmed by 7 bases and J by 6 bases, leaving 22 bases between them. In nucleotides, the CDR3 is TGCAGTGGGGGCAGCAAGGGCGTATGGGGCGAGCAGTACTTC. Translation gives CSGGSKGVWGEQYF.

The gene calls are TRBV12-3 or TRBV12-4 and TRBJ2-1; no clear D. The CDR3 totals 13 residues. V was cut by 5 bases and J by 8 bases, with 13 bases left in between. CDR3 amino acids: CASSPRIWDEQFF. The CDR3 bases are TGTGCCAGCAGTCCGCGGATTTGGGATGAGCAGTTCTTC.

This chain uses TRBV5-4 with TRBJ2-5; D not resolved. The CDR3 is made up of 11 amino acids. Looked up from germline, CDR1 is SGHNT and CDR2 is YYREEE (reference sequence). V dropped 2 bases and J dropped 5 bases, with 4 bases sitting between them. The CDR3 coding sequence is TGTGCCAGCAGCTTCGGTGAGACCCAGTACTTC. This translates into CASSFGETQYF.

In the case of this clonotype: At one end, the junction sequence differs from germline, possibly due to a read error. The V and J genes are TRBV19 and TRBJ2-7, with 8 bases aligning to TRBD1. There are 14 residues in the CDR3. Germline loops: CDR1 LNHDA, CDR2 SQIVND (reference sequence). DNA for the CDR3: TGTGCTAGTAGTATCACAGGGGGCTCCTACGAGCAGTACTTC. Its translation: CASSITGGSYEQYF.

This sequence joins TRBV15 and TRBJ1-5; possible D gene TRBD1, 6 bases. Germline V CDR1 and CDR2: LNHNV, YYDKDF (reference sequence). The V end was cut by 0 bases, the J end by 4 bases, with 13 bases between. The CDR3 loop spans 16 amino acids. For the CDR3, the DNA is TGTGCCACCAGCAGAGATTTAGGACAGCCTAATCAGCCCCAGCATTTT. Translated, it gives CATSRDLGQPNQPQHF.

The V gene is TRBV20-1, the J gene TRBJ1-5; D is undetermined. Trimming removed 6 bases from V and 0 bases from J, with 15 bases in between. Germline lookup yields CDR1 DFQATT and CDR2 SNEGSKA (reference sequence). The CDR3 consists of 15 residues. The CDR3 loop reads CSARRFGDSNQPQHF. Here the CDR3 DNA reads TGCAGTGCCAGACGATTTGGAGATAGCAATCAGCCCCAGCATTTT.

The DNA for the CDR3 is TGTGCCAGCAGCACACGGACAGGGAGGGAGACCCAGTACTTC. It specifies CASSTRTGRETQYF. The V call is TRBV7-2, the J call TRBJ2-5; 8 bases are a match to TRBD1. V dropped 5 bases and J dropped 5; count of bases not matched to a gene: 7. The germline gives CDR1 SGHTA, CDR2 FQGNSA. CDR3 length: 14 amino acids.

The chain joins TRBV7-2 to TRBJ2-2; 8 bases are a match to TRBD2. The length of the CDR3 is 15 residues. V was pared by 7 bases and J by 4 bases, with 8 bases of the junction left unmatched. Germline V gives CDR1 SGHTA, CDR2 FQGNSA. CDR3 DNA sequence: TGTGCCAGCACCCCAGCGGGAGCCGGCACCGGGGAGCTGTTTTTT. The encoded protein is CASTPAGAGTGELFF.

This clonotype was found a few times. The chain links TRBV7-6 to TRBJ2-1; 7 nucleotides line up with TRBD2. The CDR3 runs 17 residues. Unmatched junction bases numbered 7, after V lost 2 bases and J lost 0 bases. Germline CDR1 and CDR2: SGHVS and FNYEAQ. The CDR3 spells CASSLRGRGGSYNEQFF. CDR3 bases: TGTGCCAGCAGCTTACGGGGACGCGGGGGCTCCTACAATGAGCAGTTCTTC.

The chain couples TRBV20-1 to TRBJ1-1; TRBD1 agrees at 8 bases. There are 13 residues in the CDR3. The germline V gene has CDR1 DFQATT and CDR2 SNEGSKA (reference sequence). With V trimmed by 3 bases and J by 5 bases, 5 bases remained unmatched. The CDR3 DNA is TGCAGTGCTAGCAGGGGGCGAGGGACTGAAGCTTTCTTT. As protein: CSASRGRGTEAFF.